These 6 T cell receptor beta chains originate from one sample sequenced in a study of regulatory and conventional T cells in RAG deficiency. Blood CD4+ CD25-low CD127-high conventional T cells supplied the genomic DNA template. TCRdb keeps only in-frame clones here, not all; method: immunoSEQ multiplex PCR. The sample yields more than 7,500 clones, around 96% seen once. The sample consisted of CD4+ effector T cells sorted from blood. Receptors were obtained from a human donor with RAG deficiency presenting as severe combined immunodeficiency.

V usage is TRBV9 and J usage is TRBJ2-5; D might be TRBD1 or TRBD2, each matching 5 bases. Trimming removed 2 bases from V and 4 bases from J, with 18 bases in between. Looked up from germline, CDR1 is SGDLS and CDR2 is YYNGEE. The CDR3 is made up of 16 amino acids. CDR3 nucleotide sequence: TGTGCCAGCAGCGTGGGGGACCGCCTAGGGAGAGAGACCCAGTACTTC. It encodes CASSVGDRLGRETQYF.

V and J are TRBV28 and TRBJ1-2; TRBD1 might be the D (5 bases). The germline V gene encodes CDR1 MDHEN and CDR2 SYDVKM. The CDR3 is made up of 13 amino acids. CDR3 sequence (DNA): TGTGCTAGTACCTCAGGGATAAACTATGGCTACACCTTC. Protein sequence: CASTSGINYGYTF.

The gene calls are TRBV19 and TRBJ2-5; 8 bases match TRBD2. The CDR3 totals 14 residues. V shed 7 bases and J 5 bases; nucleotides not matched to a gene: 9. CDR1 and CDR2 from the germline V gene are LNHDA and SQIVND (reference sequence). CDR3: CASTPLAGGETQYF. As DNA, the CDR3 is TGTGCCAGTACCCCCCTAGCGGGCGGGGAGACCCAGTACTTC.

The chain combines TRBV18 with TRBJ2-4, with D unclear. The CDR3 contains 13 residues. Between the trimmed V and J ends, which lost 3 bases and 1 base, there was a span of 4 bases. In germline, CDR1 is KGHSH, CDR2 LQKENI. The CDR3 sequence: CASSPRAKNIQYF. The CDR3 DNA sequence: TGTGCCAGCTCACCCAGGGCCAAAAACATTCAGTACTTC.

The CDR3 DNA is TGTGCCTGGAGTGTCGGCCAGAAAGAGACCCAGTACTTC. Translating it yields CAWSVGQKETQYF. The chain combines TRBV30 with TRBJ2-5; no clear D. CDR3 size: 13 residues. CDR1 and CDR2 from the germline V gene are GTSNPN and SVGIG (reference sequence). With 0 bases removed from V and 3 bases from J, the gap between germline ends came to 8 bases.

The rearrangement uses TRBV5-1 and TRBJ2-4; possible D gene TRBD1, 6 bases. CDR1 is SGHRS and CDR2 is YFSETQ in the germline V gene. This CDR3 is built from 13 residues. Trimming pared 0 bases from V and 5 bases from J, leaving 6 bases between. In nucleotides, the CDR3 is TGCGCCAGCAGCTTGGCAGGGGAAAACATTCAGTACTTC. The encoded protein is CASSLAGENIQYF. The whole variable domain, remainder taken from reference TRBV5-1 and TRBJ2-4, is KAGVTQTPRYLIKTRGQQVTLSCSPISGHRSVSWYQQTPGQGLQFLFEYFSETQRNKGNFPGRFSGRQFSNSRSEMNVSTLELGDSALYLCASSLAGENIQYFGAGTRLSVL.